This TCR beta chain stems from a study of blood T cell repertoires in COVID-19. Background on the study: Samples of COVID-19 (acute and convalescent) were obtained from the United States, Italy and Spain. PBMCs, B-cell-depleted T cells, or T cells were the source of the cDNA or gDNA that made up the material.

This CDR3 is built from 19 residues. Germline lookup yields CDR1 MNHEY and CDR2 SMNVEV (reference sequence). V lost 6 bases, J lost 1 base, and 11 bases stayed unmatched. Authors' methods: The authors estimated nucleated cell counts from reference gene primer amplification. The data were produced by immunoSEQ multiplex PCR, yet TCRdb's version contains in-frame clones alone and is incomplete. V, J and clone size are those of that table, while D and trimming were read from the DNA. The data contain about 190,000 clones, around 80% of them singletons. This TCR derives from a man aged 50-60 years who had recovered from COVID-19. The sequenced material came from peripheral blood. V gene TRBV27 combines with J gene TRBJ1-6, with 11 bases fitting TRBD1. CDR3 region: CASSPGQGARRSYNSPLHF. CDR3 in DNA: TGTGCCAGCAGCCCCGGACAGGGGGCTAGGAGATCCTATAATTCACCCCTCCACTTT.